Listed here are 17 T cell receptor beta chains from one sample, sequenced in a study of cytomegalovirus exposure and HLA in healthy donors. It was with 60 Vbeta and 13 Jbeta primers that the PCR ran. The table came from immunoSEQ multiplex PCR; TCRdb's copy has only in-frame clones and leaves some out. The data show over 150,000 clones, about three quarters seen once. The sequencing input was PBMCs. The receptors were gathered from a woman between 45 and 60 years old in good health and CMV-seropositive.

The chain links TRBV5-6 to TRBJ1-2; D is uncertain. CDR3 length: 15 residues. Germline V CDR1 and CDR2: SGHDT, YYEEEE. With 6 bases removed from V and 4 bases from J, the gap between germline ends came to 19 bases. The CDR3 DNA sequence: TGTGCCAGCACATTGATCCGCGGCGATCTCTATGGCTACACCTTC. It encodes CASTLIRGDLYGYTF.

The chain couples TRBV9 to TRBJ2-1, with a tentative D call TRBD2 (7 bases). Trimming removed 3 bases at V and 8 bases at J, with 9 bases between. Germline assignment: CDR1 SGDLS and CDR2 YYNGEE. CDR3 length: 12 residues. The CDR3 nucleotides read TGTGCCAGCAGCGGGGGGGGCGATGAGCAGTTCTTC. Translation gives CASSGGGDEQFF.

This clone was seen more than once but under ten times. This sequence joins TRBV19 and TRBJ1-2; TRBD1 aligns across 8 bases. The CDR3 has 15 residues. Germline V gives CDR1 LNHDA, CDR2 SQIVND (reference sequence). V dropped 3 bases and J dropped 2; count of bases not matched to a gene: 5. The CDR3, as DNA: TGTGCCAGTAGTATCGGACAGGGTCCCAACTATGGCTACACCTTC. Translated: CASSIGQGPNYGYTF.

The J gene is TRBJ1-3, the V gene TRBV5-6, with 7 bases fitting TRBD1. The J segment lost 3 bases and the V segment lost 2 bases, leaving 5 bases of the junction unmatched. The CDR3 contains 15 residues. Per germline, CDR1 SGHDT and CDR2 YYEEEE. CDR3 protein: CASSLQGLLGNTIYF. The CDR3, as DNA: TGTGCCAGCAGCTTACAGGGGTTACTTGGAAACACCATATATTTT.

The chain joins TRBV11-3 to TRBJ2-1; TRBD2 agrees at 11 bases. Germline CDR1 SGHNT, CDR2 YENEEA. CDR3 size: 15 residues. V shed 5 bases, J shed 6 bases, and the junction held 6 bases outside the gene matches. CDR3 sequence reads: CASSRTGLAGNEQFF. DNA for the CDR3: TGTGCCAGCAGCCGGACAGGACTAGCGGGCAATGAGCAGTTCTTC.

The gene calls are TRBV2 and TRBJ2-2, with 11 nucleotides matching TRBD2. Germline trimming cut 8 bases from V and 4 bases from J; bases unmatched to any gene: 6. The germline V gene has CDR1 SNHLY and CDR2 FYNNEI. The CDR3 is 15 amino acids. The CDR3 here is CASWVLAGGTGELFF. Here the CDR3 DNA reads TGTGCCAGCTGGGTCCTAGCGGGAGGCACCGGGGAGCTGTTTTTT.

The chain recombines TRBV30 with TRBJ1-6, with D perhaps matching TRBD1 (6 bases). The CDR3 is 14 residues long. The V end was cut by 3 bases, the J end by 9 bases, with 15 bases between. Germline V gene sequence: CDR1 GTSNPN, CDR2 SVGIG (reference sequence). This CDR3 reads CAWSTTGYFSPLHF. Written as DNA, the CDR3 is TGTGCCTGGAGCACAACAGGGTATTTTTCACCCCTCCACTTT.

The chain uses TRBV7-9 and TRBJ2-3; a possible D gene is TRBD2 (5 bases). The CDR3 length is 15 residues. V was trimmed by 2 bases and J by 2 bases, leaving 11 bases between them. Germline values: CDR1 SEHNR, CDR2 FQNEAQ (reference sequence). Written as DNA, the CDR3 is TGTGCCAGCAGCTTAACGAGCGGATTCACAGATACGCAGTATTTT. This encodes CASSLTSGFTDTQYF. Together with reference TRBV7-9 and TRBJ2-3, the CDR3 gives the full variable domain: DTGVSQNPRHKITKRGQNVTFRCDPISEHNRLYWYRQTLGQGPEFLTYFQNEAQLEKSRLLSDRFSAERPKGSFSTLEIQRTEQGDSAMYLCASSLTSGFTDTQYFGPGTRLTVL.

This clone has more than one count but fewer than ten. The V call is TRBV11-2, the J call TRBJ1-1, with 7 positions matching TRBD1. The germline gives CDR1 SGHAT, CDR2 FQNNGV. V shed 7 bases, J shed 0 bases, and the junction held 5 bases outside the gene matches. The CDR3 spans 14 residues. For the CDR3, the DNA is TGTGCCAGCACCATGGACAGGTTGAACACTGAAGCTTTCTTT. Translating gives CASTMDRLNTEAFF.

The genes are TRBV7-9 and TRBJ1-4; the D gene is possibly TRBD1 (5 bases). V was clipped by 5 bases and J by 4 bases, with 11 bases between them. There are 14 residues in the CDR3. The V gene's germline CDR1 is SEHNR and CDR2 FQNEAQ (reference sequence). CDR3 in amino acids: CASSADRVNEKLFF. The CDR3 DNA sequence: TGTGCCAGCAGCGCCGACAGAGTTAATGAAAAACTGTTTTTT.

The chain joins TRBV5-1 to TRBJ1-2; 7 bases align to TRBD1. The V gene's germline CDR1 is SGHRS and CDR2 YFSETQ. The V gene end was trimmed by 1 base and the J gene end by 2 bases; junction bases not matched to a gene: 2. CDR3 length: 14 amino acids. CDR3 residues: CASSLLQGNYGYTF. CDR3 DNA: TGCGCCAGCAGCTTGTTACAGGGGAACTATGGCTACACCTTC. Combining the CDR3 with reference TRBV5-1 and TRBJ1-2 gives the whole variable domain KAGVTQTPRYLIKTRGQQVTLSCSPISGHRSVSWYQQTPGQGLQFLFEYFSETQRNKGNFPGRFSGRQFSNSRSEMNVSTLELGDSALYLCASSLLQGNYGYTFGSGTRLTVV.

This clone was recorded once. The rearrangement joins TRBV27 to TRBJ2-7, with 7 positions matching TRBD1. CDR3 length: 14 amino acids. The germline gives CDR1 MNHEY, CDR2 SMNVEV (reference sequence). V trimming: 2 bases; J trimming: 2 bases; junction bases outside the gene matches: 3. The chain's CDR3 is CASSLGTVPYEQYF. For the CDR3, the DNA is TGTGCCAGCAGTTTAGGGACAGTCCCCTACGAGCAGTACTTC.

This clone has only one observation. The chain combines TRBV19 with TRBJ1-1; D may be TRBD1 (6 bases). The CDR3 sequence is 16 residues long. V was shortened by 5 bases and J by 4 bases, with 20 bases between the two germline ends. The germline gives CDR1 LNHDA, CDR2 SQIVND (reference sequence). The CDR3 sequence: CASSWWQGHKGTEAFF. The CDR3, as DNA: TGTGCCAGTAGTTGGTGGCAGGGGCACAAGGGCACTGAAGCTTTCTTT.

The genes are TRBV6-6 and TRBJ2-1; D not resolved. V was cut by 6 bases and J by 8 bases, with 14 bases left in between. The CDR3 is 13 residues long. Germline CDR1 reads MNHNY; CDR2 reads SVGAGI (reference sequence). CDR3 nucleotide sequence: TGTGCCAGCAGACTGCCCGAGAGAGATGAGCAGTTCTTC. This encodes CASRLPERDEQFF.

The sample holds a few counts of this clone. This chain connects TRBV29-1 to TRBJ2-5; 7 bases match TRBD1. The CDR3 has 12 residues. Per the germline V gene, CDR1 is SQVTM and CDR2 is ANQGSEA. V shed 5 bases and J 5 bases; nucleotides not matched to a gene: 5. CDR3 amino acids: CSVSTGMETQYF. Here the CDR3 DNA reads TGCAGCGTTTCGACAGGGATGGAGACCCAGTACTTC.

This sequence joins TRBV5-4 and TRBJ2-3; the D is unclear. CDR3 length equals 16 residues. Germline V gene sequence: CDR1 SGHNT, CDR2 YYREEE (reference sequence). Trimming removed 3 bases at V and 0 bases at J, with 14 bases between. CDR3 loop: CASSSTITSSTDTQYF. Written as DNA, the CDR3 is TGTGCCAGCAGCTCCACGATCACTTCTAGCACAGATACGCAGTATTTT.

The rearrangement joins TRBV25-1 to TRBJ1-2, with 9 bases fitting TRBD1. Trimming removed 4 bases from V and 7 bases from J; junction bases left unmatched: 4. This CDR3 has 13 residues. Germline CDR1 and CDR2: MGHDK and SYGVNS. The CDR3 sequence: CASSAQGAVGYTF. Written as DNA, the CDR3 is TGTGCCAGCAGTGCACAGGGGGCTGTTGGCTACACCTTC.